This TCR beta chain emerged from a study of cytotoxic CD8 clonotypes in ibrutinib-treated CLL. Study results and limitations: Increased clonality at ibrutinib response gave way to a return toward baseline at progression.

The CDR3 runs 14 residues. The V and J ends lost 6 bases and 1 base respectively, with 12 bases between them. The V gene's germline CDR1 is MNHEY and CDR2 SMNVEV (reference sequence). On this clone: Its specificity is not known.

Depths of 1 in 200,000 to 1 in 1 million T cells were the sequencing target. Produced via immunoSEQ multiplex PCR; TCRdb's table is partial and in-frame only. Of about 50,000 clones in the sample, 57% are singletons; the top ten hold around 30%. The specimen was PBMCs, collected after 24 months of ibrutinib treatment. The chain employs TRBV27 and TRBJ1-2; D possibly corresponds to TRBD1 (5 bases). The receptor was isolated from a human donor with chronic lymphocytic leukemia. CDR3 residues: CASREGEVNYGYTF. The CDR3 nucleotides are TGTGCCAGCAGGGAAGGGGAGGTTAACTATGGCTACACCTTC.